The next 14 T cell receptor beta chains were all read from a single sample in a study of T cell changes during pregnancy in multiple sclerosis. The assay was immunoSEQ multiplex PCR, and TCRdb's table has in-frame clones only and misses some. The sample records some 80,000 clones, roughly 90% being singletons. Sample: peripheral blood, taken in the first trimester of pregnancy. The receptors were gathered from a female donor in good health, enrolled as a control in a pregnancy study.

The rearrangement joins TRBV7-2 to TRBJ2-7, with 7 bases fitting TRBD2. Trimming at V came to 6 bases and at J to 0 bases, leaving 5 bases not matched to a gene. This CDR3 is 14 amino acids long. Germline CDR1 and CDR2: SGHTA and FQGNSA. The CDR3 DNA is TGTGCCAGCAGTCTCCGGGAGGACTCCTACGAGCAGTACTTC. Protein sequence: CASSLREDSYEQYF.

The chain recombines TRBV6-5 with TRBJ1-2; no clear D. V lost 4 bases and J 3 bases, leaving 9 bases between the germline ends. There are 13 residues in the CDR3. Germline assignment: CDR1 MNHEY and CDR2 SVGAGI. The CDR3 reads CASSSTGYYGYTF. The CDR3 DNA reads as TGTGCCAGCAGTTCCACCGGGTACTATGGCTACACCTTC.

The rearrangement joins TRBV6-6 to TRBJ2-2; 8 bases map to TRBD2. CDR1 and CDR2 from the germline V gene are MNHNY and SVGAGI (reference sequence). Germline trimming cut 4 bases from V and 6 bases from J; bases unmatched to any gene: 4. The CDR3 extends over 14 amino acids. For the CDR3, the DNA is TGTGCCAGCAGTTCAGGACTAGCCGCCGGGGAGCTGTTTTTT. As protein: CASSSGLAAGELFF.

The CDR3 loop reads CASSLGQGGEQYF. The CDR3 nucleotides are TGCGCCAGCAGCCTCGGACAGGGCGGCGAGCAGTACTTC. This chain joins TRBV5-1 and TRBJ2-7; 8 nucleotides line up with TRBD1. Trimming at V came to 4 bases and at J to 6 bases, leaving 6 bases not matched to a gene. Germline V gives CDR1 SGHRS, CDR2 YFSETQ. This CDR3 region has 13 residues.

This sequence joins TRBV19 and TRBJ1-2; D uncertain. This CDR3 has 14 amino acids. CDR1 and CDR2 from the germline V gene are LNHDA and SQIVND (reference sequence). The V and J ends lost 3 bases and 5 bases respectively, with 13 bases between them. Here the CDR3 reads CASSIPDYSYGYTF. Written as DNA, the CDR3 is TGTGCCAGTAGTATTCCGGACTACTCTTATGGCTACACCTTC.

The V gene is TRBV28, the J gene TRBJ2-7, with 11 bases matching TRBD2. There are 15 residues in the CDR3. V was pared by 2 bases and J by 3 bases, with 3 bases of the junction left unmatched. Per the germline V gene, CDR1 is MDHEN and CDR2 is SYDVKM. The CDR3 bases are TGTGCCAGCAGTTTAAGGACTAGCGGGCTCTACGAGCAGTACTTC. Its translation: CASSLRTSGLYEQYF.

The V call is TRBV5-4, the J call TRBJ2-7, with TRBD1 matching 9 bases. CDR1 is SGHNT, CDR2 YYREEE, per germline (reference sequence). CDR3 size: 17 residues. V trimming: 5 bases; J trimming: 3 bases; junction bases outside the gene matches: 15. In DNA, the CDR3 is TGTGCCAGCAGGCGGTGGGGACAGGGAACAGTTGGCTACGAGCAGTACTTC. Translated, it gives CASRRWGQGTVGYEQYF.

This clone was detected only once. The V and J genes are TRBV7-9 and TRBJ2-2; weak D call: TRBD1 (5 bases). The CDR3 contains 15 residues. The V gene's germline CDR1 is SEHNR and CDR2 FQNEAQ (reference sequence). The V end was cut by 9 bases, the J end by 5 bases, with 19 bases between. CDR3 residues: CASQPGAGMTGELFF. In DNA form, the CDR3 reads TGTGCCAGTCAACCGGGTGCAGGGATGACCGGGGAGCTGTTTTTT.

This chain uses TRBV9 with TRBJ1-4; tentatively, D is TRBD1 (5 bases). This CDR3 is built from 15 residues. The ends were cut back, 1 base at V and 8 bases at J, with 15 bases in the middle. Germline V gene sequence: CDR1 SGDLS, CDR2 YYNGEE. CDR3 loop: CASSVRGRASEKLFF. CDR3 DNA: TGTGCCAGCAGCGTAAGGGGCAGGGCAAGCGAAAAACTGTTTTTT.

This CDR3 reads CASSFPRGEAFF. CDR3 DNA: TGTGCCAGCAGCTTCCCTCGCGGTGAAGCTTTCTTT. The rearrangement joins TRBV5-6 to TRBJ1-1; D remains ambiguous. This CDR3 contains 12 residues. The germline V gene has CDR1 SGHDT and CDR2 YYEEEE. The V gene lost 2 bases and the J gene lost 7 bases, with 9 bases spanning the gap.

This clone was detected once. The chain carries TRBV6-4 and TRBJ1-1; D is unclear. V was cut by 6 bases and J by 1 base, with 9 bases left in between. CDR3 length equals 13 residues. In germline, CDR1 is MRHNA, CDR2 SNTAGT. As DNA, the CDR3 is TGTGCCAGCAGCTTAACAGCGAACACTGAAGCTTTCTTT. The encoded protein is CASSLTANTEAFF.

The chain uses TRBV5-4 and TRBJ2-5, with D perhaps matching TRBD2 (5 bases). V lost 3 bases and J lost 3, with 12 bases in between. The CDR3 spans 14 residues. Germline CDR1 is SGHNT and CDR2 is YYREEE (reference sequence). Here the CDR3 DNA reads TGTGCCAGCAGCTACGTGATCGGGGAAGAGACCCAGTACTTC. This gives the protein CASSYVIGEETQYF.

The CDR3 protein is CATLARPNTGELFF. The CDR3 DNA reads TGTGCCACACTAGCTAGACCGAACACCGGGGAGCTGTTTTTT. The chain combines TRBV19 with TRBJ2-2, with D perhaps TRBD2 (6 bases). CDR1 LNHDA and CDR2 SQIVND come from the germline V gene (reference sequence). V lost 10 bases to trimming and J lost 0 bases, with 12 bases between them. The CDR3 loop spans 14 amino acids.

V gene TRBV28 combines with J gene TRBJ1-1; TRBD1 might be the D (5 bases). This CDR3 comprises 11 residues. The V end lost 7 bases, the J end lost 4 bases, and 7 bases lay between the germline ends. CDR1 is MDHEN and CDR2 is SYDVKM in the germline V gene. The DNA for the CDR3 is TGTGCCAGCACAGGGATCACTGAAGCTTTCTTT. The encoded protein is CASTGITEAFF.